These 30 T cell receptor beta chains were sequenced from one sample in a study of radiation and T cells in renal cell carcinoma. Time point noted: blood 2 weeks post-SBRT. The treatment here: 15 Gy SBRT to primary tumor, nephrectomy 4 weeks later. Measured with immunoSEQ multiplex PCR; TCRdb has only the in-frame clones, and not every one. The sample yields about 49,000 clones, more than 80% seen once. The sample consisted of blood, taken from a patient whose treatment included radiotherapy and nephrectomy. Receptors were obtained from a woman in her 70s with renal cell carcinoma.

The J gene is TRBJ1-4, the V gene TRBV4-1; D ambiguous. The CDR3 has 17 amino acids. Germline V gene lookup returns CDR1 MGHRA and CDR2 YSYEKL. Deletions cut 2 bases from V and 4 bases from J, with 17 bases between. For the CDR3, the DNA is TGCGCCAGCAGCCAATTTTGGCGGAAGAAGGGTAATGAAAAACTGTTTTTT. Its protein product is CASSQFWRKKGNEKLFF.

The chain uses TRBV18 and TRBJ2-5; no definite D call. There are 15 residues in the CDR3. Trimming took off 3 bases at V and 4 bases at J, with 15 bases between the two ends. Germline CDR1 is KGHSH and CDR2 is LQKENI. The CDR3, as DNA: TGTGCCAGCTCACCGGTTCTAGATGCACGAGAGACCCAGTACTTC. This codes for CASSPVLDARETQYF. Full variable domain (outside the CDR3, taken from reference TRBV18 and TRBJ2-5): NAGVMQNPRHLVRRRGQEARLRCSPMKGHSHVYWYRQLPEEGLKFMVYLQKENIIDESGMPKERFSAEFPKEGPSILRIQQVVRGDSAAYFCASSPVLDARETQYFGPGTRLLVL.

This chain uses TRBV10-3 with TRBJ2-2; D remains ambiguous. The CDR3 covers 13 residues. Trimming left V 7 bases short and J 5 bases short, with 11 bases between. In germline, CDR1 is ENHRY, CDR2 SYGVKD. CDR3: CAIMQPQTGELFF. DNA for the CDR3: TGTGCCATCATGCAACCACAGACCGGGGAGCTGTTTTTT.

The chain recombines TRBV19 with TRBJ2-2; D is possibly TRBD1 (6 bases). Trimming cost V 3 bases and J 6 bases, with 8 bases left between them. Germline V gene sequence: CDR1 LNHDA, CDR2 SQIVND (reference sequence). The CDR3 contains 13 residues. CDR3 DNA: TGTGCCAGTAGTATTGAGGGGGCCGGGGAGCTGTTTTTT. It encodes CASSIEGAGELFF. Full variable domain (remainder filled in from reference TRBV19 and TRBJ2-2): DGGITQSPKYLFRKEGQNVTLSCEQNLNHDAMYWYRQDPGQGLRLIYYSQIVNDFQKGDIAEGYSVSREKKESFPLTVTSAQKNPTAFYLCASSIEGAGELFFGEGSRLTVL.

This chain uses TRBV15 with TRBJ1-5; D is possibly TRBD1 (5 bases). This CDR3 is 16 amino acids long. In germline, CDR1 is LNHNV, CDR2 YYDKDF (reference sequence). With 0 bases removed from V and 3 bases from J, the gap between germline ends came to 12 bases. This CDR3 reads CATSRDRQGPNQPQHF. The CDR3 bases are TGTGCCACCAGCAGAGATCGCCAGGGACCCAATCAGCCCCAGCATTTT.

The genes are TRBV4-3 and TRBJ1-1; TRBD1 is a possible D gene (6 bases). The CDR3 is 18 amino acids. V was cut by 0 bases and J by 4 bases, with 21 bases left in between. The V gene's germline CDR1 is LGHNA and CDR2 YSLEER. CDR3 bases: TGCGCCAGCAGCCAAGACCATACCTCACAGGGTCGAGGCACTGAAGCTTTCTTT. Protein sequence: CASSQDHTSQGRGTEAFF.

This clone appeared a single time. The CDR3 DNA follows: TGTGCCAGCAGAGCCCGTTTCGCCCCTAATGAAAAACTGTTTTTT. It translates to CASRARFAPNEKLFF. J is TRBJ1-4 and V is TRBV2; no definite D call. The CDR3 sequence is 15 residues long. The germline V gene encodes CDR1 SNHLY and CDR2 FYNNEI. V gave up 6 bases and J gave up 3 bases, with 14 bases separating them.

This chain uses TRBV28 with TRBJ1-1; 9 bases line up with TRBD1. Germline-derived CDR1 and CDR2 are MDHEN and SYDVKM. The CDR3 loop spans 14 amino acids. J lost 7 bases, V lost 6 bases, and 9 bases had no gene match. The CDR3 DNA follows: TGTGCCAGCAGCTTTACAGGGGGCACGTATGAAGCTTTCTTT. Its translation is CASSFTGGTYEAFF.

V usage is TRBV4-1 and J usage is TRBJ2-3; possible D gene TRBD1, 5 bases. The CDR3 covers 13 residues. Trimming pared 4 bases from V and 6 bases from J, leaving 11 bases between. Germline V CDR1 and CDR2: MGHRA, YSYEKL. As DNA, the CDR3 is TGCGCCAGCAGCCGCCTAGGGGCCGATACGCAGTATTTT. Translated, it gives CASSRLGADTQYF.

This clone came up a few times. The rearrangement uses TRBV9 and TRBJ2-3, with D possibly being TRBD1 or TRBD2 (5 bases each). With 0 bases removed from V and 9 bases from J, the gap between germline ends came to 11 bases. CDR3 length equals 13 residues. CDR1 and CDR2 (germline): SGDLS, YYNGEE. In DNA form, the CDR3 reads TGTGCCAGCAGCGTAGCTCAGGGACCCACGCAGTATTTT. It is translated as CASSVAQGPTQYF.

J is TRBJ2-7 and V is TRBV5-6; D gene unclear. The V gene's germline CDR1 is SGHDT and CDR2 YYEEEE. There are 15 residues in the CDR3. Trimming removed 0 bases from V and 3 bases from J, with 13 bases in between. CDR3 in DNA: TGTGCCAGCAGCTTGGCGGCACAACTATTCTACGAGCAGTACTTC. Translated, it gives CASSLAAQLFYEQYF.

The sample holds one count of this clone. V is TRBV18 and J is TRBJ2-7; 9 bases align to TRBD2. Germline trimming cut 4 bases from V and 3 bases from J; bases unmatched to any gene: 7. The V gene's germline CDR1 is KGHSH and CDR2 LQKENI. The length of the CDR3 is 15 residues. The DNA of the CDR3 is TGTGCCAGCTCACTCCCCTTAGCGGGGGTCTACGAGCAGTACTTC. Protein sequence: CASSLPLAGVYEQYF.

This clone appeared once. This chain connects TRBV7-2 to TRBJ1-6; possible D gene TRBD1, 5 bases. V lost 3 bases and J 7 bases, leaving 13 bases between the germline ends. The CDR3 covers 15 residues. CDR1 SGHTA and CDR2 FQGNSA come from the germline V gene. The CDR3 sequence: CASSLGSRENSPLHF. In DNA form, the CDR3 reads TGTGCCAGCAGCTTGGGGAGCAGGGAAAATTCACCCCTCCACTTT.

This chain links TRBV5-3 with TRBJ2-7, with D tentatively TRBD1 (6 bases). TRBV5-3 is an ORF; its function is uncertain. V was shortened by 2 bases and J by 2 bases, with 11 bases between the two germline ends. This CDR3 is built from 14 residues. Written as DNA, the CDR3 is TGTGCCAGAAGCTTCTGGGGGCGGCCCTACGAGCAGTACTTC. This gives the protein CARSFWGRPYEQYF.

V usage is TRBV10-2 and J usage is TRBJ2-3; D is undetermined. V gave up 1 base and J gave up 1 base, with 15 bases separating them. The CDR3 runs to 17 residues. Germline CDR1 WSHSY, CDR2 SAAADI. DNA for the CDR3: TGCGCCAGCAGTGAGTTTACCCGGGCCTATCGCACAGATACGCAGTATTTT. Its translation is CASSEFTRAYRTDTQYF.

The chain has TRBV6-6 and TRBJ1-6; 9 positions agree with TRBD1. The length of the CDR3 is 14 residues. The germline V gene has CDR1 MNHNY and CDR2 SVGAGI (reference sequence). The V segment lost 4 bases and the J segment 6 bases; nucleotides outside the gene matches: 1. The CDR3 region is CASSSGQGNSPLHF. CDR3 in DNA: TGTGCCAGCAGTTCGGGACAGGGTAATTCACCCCTCCACTTT.

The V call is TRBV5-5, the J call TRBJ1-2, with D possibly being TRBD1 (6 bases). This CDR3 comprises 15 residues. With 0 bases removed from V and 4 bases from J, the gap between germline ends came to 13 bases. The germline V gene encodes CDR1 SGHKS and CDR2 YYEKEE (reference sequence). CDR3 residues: CASSLALDRAYGYTF. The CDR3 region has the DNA TGTGCCAGCAGCTTGGCCCTGGACAGAGCCTATGGCTACACCTTC.

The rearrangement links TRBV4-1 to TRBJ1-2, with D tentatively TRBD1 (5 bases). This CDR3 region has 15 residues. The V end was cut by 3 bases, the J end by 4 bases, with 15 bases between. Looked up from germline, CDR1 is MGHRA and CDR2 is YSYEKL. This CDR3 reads CASSHPGAIIYGYTF. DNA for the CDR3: TGCGCCAGCAGCCACCCCGGGGCTATCATCTATGGCTACACCTTC.

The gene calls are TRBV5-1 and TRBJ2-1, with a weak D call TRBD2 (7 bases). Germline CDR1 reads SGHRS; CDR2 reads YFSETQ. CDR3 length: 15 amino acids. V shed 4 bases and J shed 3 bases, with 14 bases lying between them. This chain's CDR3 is CASSAGRGVYNEQFF. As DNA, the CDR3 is TGCGCCAGCAGCGCGGGGAGGGGGGTCTACAATGAGCAGTTCTTC.

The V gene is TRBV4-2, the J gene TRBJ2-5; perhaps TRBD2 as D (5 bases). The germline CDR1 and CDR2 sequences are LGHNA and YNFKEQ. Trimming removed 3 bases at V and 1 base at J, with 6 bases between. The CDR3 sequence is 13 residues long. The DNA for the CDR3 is TGTGCCAGCAGCCAGGACTCCCAAGAGACCCAGTACTTC. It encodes CASSQDSQETQYF.

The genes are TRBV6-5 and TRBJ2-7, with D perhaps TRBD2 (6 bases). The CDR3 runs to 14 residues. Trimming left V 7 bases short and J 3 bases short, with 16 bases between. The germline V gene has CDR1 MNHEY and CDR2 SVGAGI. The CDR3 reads CASTKMGGNYEQYF. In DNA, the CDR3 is TGTGCCAGCACCAAAATGGGCGGGAACTACGAGCAGTACTTC.

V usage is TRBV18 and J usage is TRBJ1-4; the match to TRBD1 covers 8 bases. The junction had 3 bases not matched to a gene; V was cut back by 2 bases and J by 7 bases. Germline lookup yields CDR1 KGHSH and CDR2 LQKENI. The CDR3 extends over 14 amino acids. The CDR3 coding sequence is TGTGCCAGCTCACCAAGGACAGGGACTGAAAAACTGTTTTTT. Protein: CASSPRTGTEKLFF.

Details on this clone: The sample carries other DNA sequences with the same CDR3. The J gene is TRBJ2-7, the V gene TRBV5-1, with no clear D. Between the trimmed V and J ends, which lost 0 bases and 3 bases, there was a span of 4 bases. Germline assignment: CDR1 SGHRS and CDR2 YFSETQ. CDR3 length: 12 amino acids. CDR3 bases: TGCGCCAGCAGCTTGGACGGCTACGAGCAGTACTTC. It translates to CASSLDGYEQYF.

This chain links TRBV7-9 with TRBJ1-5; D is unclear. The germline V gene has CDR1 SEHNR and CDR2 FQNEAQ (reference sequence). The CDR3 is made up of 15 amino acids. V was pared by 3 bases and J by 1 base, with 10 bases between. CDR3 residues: CASSLDQGSNQPQHF. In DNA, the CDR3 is TGTGCCAGCAGCTTGGATCAAGGCAGCAATCAGCCCCAGCATTTT.

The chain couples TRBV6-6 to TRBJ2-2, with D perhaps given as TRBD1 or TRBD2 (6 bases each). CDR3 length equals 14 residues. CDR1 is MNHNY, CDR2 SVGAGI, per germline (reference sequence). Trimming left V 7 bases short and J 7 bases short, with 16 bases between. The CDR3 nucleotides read TGTGCCAGCATTTCCGGGGGCAGTGGCGGGGAGCTGTTTTTT. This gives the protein CASISGGSGGELFF.

The CDR3 nucleotides read TGCAGCGTGGGGGGACAGGGTCCCGGCTACACCTTC. Translation gives CSVGGQGPGYTF. The rearrangement uses TRBV29-1 and TRBJ1-2; 9 bases line up with TRBD1. Trimming at V came to 6 bases and at J to 8 bases, leaving 7 bases not matched to a gene. Germline V CDR1 and CDR2: SQVTM, ANQGSEA. The CDR3 loop spans 12 amino acids.

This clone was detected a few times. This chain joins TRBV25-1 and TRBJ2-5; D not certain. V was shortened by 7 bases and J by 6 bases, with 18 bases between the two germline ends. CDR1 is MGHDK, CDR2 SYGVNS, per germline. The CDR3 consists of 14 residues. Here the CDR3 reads CASTLPSPRQTQYF. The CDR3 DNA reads TGTGCCAGCACCTTACCGAGCCCCCGACAGACCCAGTACTTC.

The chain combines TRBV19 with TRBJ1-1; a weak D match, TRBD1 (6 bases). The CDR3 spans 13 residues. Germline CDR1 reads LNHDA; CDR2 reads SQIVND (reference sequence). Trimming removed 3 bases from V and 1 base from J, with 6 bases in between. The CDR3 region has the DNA TGTGCCAGTAGTATGGGACAGAACACTGAAGCTTTCTTT. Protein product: CASSMGQNTEAFF.

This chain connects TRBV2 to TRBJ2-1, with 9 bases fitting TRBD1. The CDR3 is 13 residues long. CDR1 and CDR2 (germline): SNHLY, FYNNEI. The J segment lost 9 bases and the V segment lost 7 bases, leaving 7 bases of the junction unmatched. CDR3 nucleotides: TGTGCCAGCATTTATACAGGGGGCGCTGAGCAGTTCTTC. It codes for CASIYTGGAEQFF.

CDR3 region: CASRPMGGKTDTQYF. CDR3 DNA: TGCGCCAGCAGGCCCATGGGGGGCAAGACAGATACGCAGTATTTT. This chain uses TRBV5-1 with TRBJ2-3; D assignment may be TRBD1 or TRBD2 (6 bases each). Trimming removed 5 bases at V and 3 bases at J, with 16 bases between. Germline CDR1 reads SGHRS; CDR2 reads YFSETQ. This CDR3 region has 15 residues. The full variable domain, in which reference TRBV5-1 and TRBJ2-3 provide the parts outside the CDR3, is KAGVTQTPRYLIKTRGQQVTLSCSPISGHRSVSWYQQTPGQGLQFLFEYFSETQRNKGNFPGRFSGRQFSNSRSEMNVSTLELGDSALYLCASRPMGGKTDTQYFGPGTRLTVL.